The 10 T cell receptor beta chains presented below share a single source sample, sequenced in a study of patients and donors after allogeneic stem cell transplantation. TCRdb re-called the RT-PCR reads through MiXCR, storing one row per CDR3 protein. The table includes about 960,000 distinct CDR3 sequences, around 17% detected once. What was sequenced was blood, either unsorted or a sorted T cell fraction (not recorded which). The receptors were gathered from a human donor who was either an allogeneic HSCT recipient or a stem cell or donor lymphocyte infusion donor (not recorded which). It is not recorded whose cells these are; they may come from a transplant donor.

V is TRBV27 and J is TRBJ2-3; 9 bases line up with TRBD2. V lost 7 bases to trimming and J lost 3 bases; unmatched junction nucleotides: 11. The CDR3 has 16 residues. Germline values: CDR1 MNHEY, CDR2 SMNVEV (reference sequence). CDR3 amino acids: CASTLGRGGLTDTQYF. CDR3 nucleotide sequence: TGTGCCAGCACCCTGGGGCGGGGGGGCCTAACAGATACGCAGTATTTT.

This clonotype was observed a few times. The chain couples TRBV4-2 to TRBJ1-5; tentatively, D is TRBD1 (6 bases). With 0 bases removed from V and 7 bases from J, the gap between germline ends came to 19 bases. Germline loops: CDR1 LGHNA, CDR2 YNFKEQ. The CDR3 has 17 residues. CDR3 region: CASSQEPKQGVGQPQHF. The CDR3, as DNA: TGTGCCAGCAGCCAAGAACCAAAACAGGGAGTAGGACAGCCCCAGCATTTT.

The rearrangement uses TRBV7-3 and TRBJ2-3; 14 bases line up with TRBD2. The CDR3 is 16 amino acids. Germline assignment: CDR1 SGHTA and CDR2 FQGTGA. The junction had 6 bases not matched to a gene; V was cut back by 5 bases and J by 5 bases. CDR3 nucleotides: TGTGCCAGCAGCGACGGGACTAGCGGGAGCCGAGATACGCAGTATTTT. Translation gives CASSDGTSGSRDTQYF.

This clonotype was recorded once. The rearrangement uses TRBV20-1 and TRBJ2-7; D gene uncertain. The CDR3 is made up of 12 amino acids. V lost 6 bases and J 2 bases, leaving 11 bases between the germline ends. CDR1 DFQATT and CDR2 SNEGSKA come from the germline V gene (reference sequence). DNA for the CDR3: TGCAGTGCCCCCATCGCGGCCTACGAGCAGTACTTC. The encoded protein is CSAPIAAYEQYF.

The chain recombines TRBV6-2 or TRBV6-3 with TRBJ1-1; no definite D call. V was cut by 6 bases and J by 10 bases, with 21 bases left in between. The CDR3 contains 14 residues. CDR1 and CDR2 from the germline V gene are MNHEY and SVGEGT. In nucleotides, the CDR3 is TGTGCCAGCAGCCGTCCGACCTACGAGCGGGTAGCTTTCTTT. It encodes CASSRPTYERVAFF.

This sequence joins TRBV19 and TRBJ2-4, with D hard to call. CDR1 LNHDA and CDR2 SQIVND come from the germline V gene (reference sequence). Trimming removed 5 bases at V and 8 bases at J, with 10 bases between. This CDR3 comprises 12 residues. Written as DNA, the CDR3 is TGTGCCAGTAGTCCGGCCACGGACATTCAGTACTTC. As protein: CASSPATDIQYF. Using reference TRBV19 and TRBJ2-4 for the parts outside the CDR3, the full variable domain is DGGITQSPKYLFRKEGQNVTLSCEQNLNHDAMYWYRQDPGQGLRLIYYSQIVNDFQKGDIAEGYSVSREKKESFPLTVTSAQKNPTAFYLCASSPATDIQYFGAGTRLSVL.

The rearrangement links TRBV25-1 to TRBJ2-3, with D possibly TRBD1 on 5 matching bases. Germline loops: CDR1 MGHDK, CDR2 SYGVNS. V was shortened by 1 base and J by 3 bases, with 14 bases between the two germline ends. The CDR3 has 16 residues. CDR3 region: CASSEFAQGRTDTQYF. The CDR3 DNA reads as TGTGCCAGCAGTGAATTTGCCCAGGGTAGGACAGATACGCAGTATTTT. Full variable domain (remainder filled in from reference TRBV25-1 and TRBJ2-3): EADIYQTPRYLVIGTGKKITLECSQTMGHDKMYWYQQDPGMELHLIHYSYGVNSTEKGDLSSESTVSRIRTEHFPLTLESARPSHTSQYLCASSEFAQGRTDTQYFGPGTRLTVL.

This chain uses TRBV4-1 with TRBJ2-3; D may be TRBD1 or TRBD2 (5 bases each). The CDR3 is 18 residues long. The V gene's germline CDR1 is MGHRA and CDR2 YSYEKL. Deletions cut 1 base from V and 1 base from J, with 18 bases between. CDR3: CASSQGGKGSFGTDTQYF. DNA of the CDR3: TGCGCCAGCAGCCAAGGGGGGAAGGGCAGTTTCGGCACAGATACGCAGTATTTT.

This rearrangement joins TRBV4-1 to TRBJ2-7; TRBD2 agrees at 12 bases. Looked up from germline, CDR1 is MGHRA and CDR2 is YSYEKL. V shed 3 bases and J 0 bases; nucleotides not matched to a gene: 3. The CDR3 contains 16 residues. CDR3 amino acids: CASSHETSGSSYEQYF. In nucleotides, the CDR3 is TGCGCCAGCAGCCATGAGACTAGCGGGAGCTCCTACGAGCAGTACTTC.

This clonotype appeared a few times. The chain joins TRBV10-3 to TRBJ2-1; 8 bases align to TRBD1. The germline gives CDR1 ENHRY, CDR2 SYGVKD. J gave up 8 bases and V 6 bases, and 12 bases lay outside the gene matches. This CDR3 is 15 amino acids long. CDR3 nucleotide sequence: TGTGCCATCAGGGACCCTCGACAGGGGCGCGATGAGCAGTTCTTC. Protein sequence: CAIRDPRQGRDEQFF.